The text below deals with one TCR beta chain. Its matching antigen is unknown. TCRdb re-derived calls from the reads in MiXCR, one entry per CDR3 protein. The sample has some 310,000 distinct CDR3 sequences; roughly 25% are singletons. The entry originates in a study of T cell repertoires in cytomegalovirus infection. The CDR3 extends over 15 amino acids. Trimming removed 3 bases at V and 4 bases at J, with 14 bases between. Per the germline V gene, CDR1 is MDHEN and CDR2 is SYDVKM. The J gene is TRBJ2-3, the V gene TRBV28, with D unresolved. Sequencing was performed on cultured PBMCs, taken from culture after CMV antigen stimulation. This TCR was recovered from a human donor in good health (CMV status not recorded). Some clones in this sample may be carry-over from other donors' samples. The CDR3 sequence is CASSFVSTSADTQYF. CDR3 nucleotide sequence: TGTGCCAGCAGTTTTGTTTCCACCTCGGCAGATACGCAGTATTTT. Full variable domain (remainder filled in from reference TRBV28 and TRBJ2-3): DVKVTQSSRYLVKRTGEKVFLECVQDMDHENMFWYRQDPGLGLRLIYFSYDVKMKEKGDIPEGYSVSREKKERFSLILESASTNQTSMYLCASSFVSTSADTQYFGPGTRLTVL.